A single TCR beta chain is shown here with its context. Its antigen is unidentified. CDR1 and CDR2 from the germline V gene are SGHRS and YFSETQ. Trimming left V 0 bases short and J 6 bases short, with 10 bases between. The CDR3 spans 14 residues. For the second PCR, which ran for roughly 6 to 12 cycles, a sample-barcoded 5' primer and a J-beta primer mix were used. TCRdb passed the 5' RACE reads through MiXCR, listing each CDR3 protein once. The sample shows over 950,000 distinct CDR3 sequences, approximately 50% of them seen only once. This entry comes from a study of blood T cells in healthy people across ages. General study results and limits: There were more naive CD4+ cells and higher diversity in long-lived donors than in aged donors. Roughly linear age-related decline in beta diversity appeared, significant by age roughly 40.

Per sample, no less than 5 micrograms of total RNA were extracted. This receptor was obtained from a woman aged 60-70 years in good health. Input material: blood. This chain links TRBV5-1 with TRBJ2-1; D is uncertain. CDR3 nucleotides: TGCGCCAGCAGCTTGGACCGGCCCGGCAATGAGCAGTTCTTC. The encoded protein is CASSLDRPGNEQFF.